This passage covers 9 T cell receptor beta chains from one sample sequenced in a study of blood T cell repertoires in COVID-19. Generated by immunoSEQ multiplex PCR, the TCRdb table keeps only in-frame clones and is missing some. Here the sample spans 140,000 to 150,000 clones, approximately 80% being singletons. The sample comprised peripheral blood. These receptors were collected from a woman aged 40 to 50 with active or convalescent COVID-19.

Only a few counts were recorded for this clone. The V call is TRBV15, the J call TRBJ1-2; no clear D. The CDR3 length is 13 residues. The V and J ends lost 0 bases and 6 bases respectively, with 8 bases between them. Germline loops: CDR1 LNHNV, CDR2 YYDKDF (reference sequence). The CDR3 is CATSRDRLNGYTF. The DNA for the CDR3 is TGTGCCACCAGCAGAGACAGACTGAATGGCTACACCTTC.

This clone has a single count. This rearrangement joins TRBV6-5 to TRBJ2-1; a weak D match, TRBD2 (6 bases). This CDR3 comprises 14 residues. Trimming removed 6 bases at V and 10 bases at J, with 19 bases between. The germline V gene encodes CDR1 MNHEY and CDR2 SVGAGI. The CDR3 bases are TGTGCCAGCAGCCAAGAGGCGGGGATAGGGGAGCAGTTCTTC. It specifies CASSQEAGIGEQFF.

The chain combines TRBV7-9 with TRBJ1-5; no definite D call. Germline values: CDR1 SEHNR, CDR2 FQNEAQ (reference sequence). The CDR3 is made up of 14 amino acids. Deletions cut 2 bases from V and 3 bases from J, with 8 bases between. CDR3 residues: CASSLTAYNQPQHF. In DNA, the CDR3 is TGTGCCAGCAGCTTAACAGCCTACAATCAGCCCCAGCATTTT.

The chain joins TRBV11-2 to TRBJ1-6, with D uncertain. Germline CDR1 and CDR2: SGHAT and FQNNGV. This CDR3 region has 16 residues. V lost 3 bases, J lost 0 bases, and 9 bases lay in between. CDR3 amino acids: CASSFIGSSYNSPLHF. For the CDR3, the DNA is TGTGCCAGCAGCTTCATAGGGAGCTCCTATAATTCACCCCTCCACTTT.

This chain connects TRBV18 to TRBJ2-2, with D tentatively TRBD2 (6 bases). The CDR3 is made up of 15 amino acids. V dropped 1 base and J dropped 4 bases, with 10 bases sitting between them. Germline V gene lookup returns CDR1 KGHSH and CDR2 LQKENI. The CDR3 DNA follows: TGTGCCAGCTCACCACGGGAGGACGCCACCGGGGAGCTGTTTTTT. Its translation is CASSPREDATGELFF.

The genes are TRBV30 and TRBJ1-4; perhaps TRBD1 as D (5 bases). Per germline, CDR1 GTSNPN and CDR2 SVGIG (reference sequence). The CDR3 is 17 residues long. The germline V and J ends were trimmed by 2 bases and 2 bases, with 18 bases remaining between them. The CDR3 here is CAWSTGGRGRTNEKLFF. Written as DNA, the CDR3 is TGTGCCTGGAGTACCGGTGGGAGGGGAAGGACTAATGAAAAACTGTTTTTT.

The V gene is TRBV12-3 or TRBV12-4, the J gene TRBJ1-5, with D uncertain. The CDR3 sequence is 13 residues long. Trimming stripped 3 bases from V and 0 bases from J, with 3 bases between. CDR3 bases: TGTGCCAGCAGTTTCAATAGCAATCAGCCCCAGCATTTT. It codes for CASSFNSNQPQHF.

This clone occurred once. The J gene is TRBJ1-2, the V gene TRBV29-1; the D is unclear. This CDR3 is built from 13 residues. Trimming cost V 3 bases and J 4 bases, with 12 bases left between them. In germline, CDR1 is SQVTM, CDR2 ANQGSEA. The CDR3 is CSVDPDLAYGYTF. CDR3 nucleotides: TGCAGCGTTGACCCGGACTTGGCCTATGGCTACACCTTC.

The chain's CDR3 is CASSYSFGRSYSNQPQHF. CDR3 bases: TGTGCCAGCAGTTACTCCTTCGGGAGGAGCTATAGCAATCAGCCCCAGCATTTT. The J gene is TRBJ1-5, the V gene TRBV6-2 or TRBV6-3; D is uncertain. The germline gives CDR1 MNHEY, CDR2 SVGEGT. This CDR3 spans 18 amino acids. Trimming left V 0 bases short and J 0 bases short, with 15 bases between.